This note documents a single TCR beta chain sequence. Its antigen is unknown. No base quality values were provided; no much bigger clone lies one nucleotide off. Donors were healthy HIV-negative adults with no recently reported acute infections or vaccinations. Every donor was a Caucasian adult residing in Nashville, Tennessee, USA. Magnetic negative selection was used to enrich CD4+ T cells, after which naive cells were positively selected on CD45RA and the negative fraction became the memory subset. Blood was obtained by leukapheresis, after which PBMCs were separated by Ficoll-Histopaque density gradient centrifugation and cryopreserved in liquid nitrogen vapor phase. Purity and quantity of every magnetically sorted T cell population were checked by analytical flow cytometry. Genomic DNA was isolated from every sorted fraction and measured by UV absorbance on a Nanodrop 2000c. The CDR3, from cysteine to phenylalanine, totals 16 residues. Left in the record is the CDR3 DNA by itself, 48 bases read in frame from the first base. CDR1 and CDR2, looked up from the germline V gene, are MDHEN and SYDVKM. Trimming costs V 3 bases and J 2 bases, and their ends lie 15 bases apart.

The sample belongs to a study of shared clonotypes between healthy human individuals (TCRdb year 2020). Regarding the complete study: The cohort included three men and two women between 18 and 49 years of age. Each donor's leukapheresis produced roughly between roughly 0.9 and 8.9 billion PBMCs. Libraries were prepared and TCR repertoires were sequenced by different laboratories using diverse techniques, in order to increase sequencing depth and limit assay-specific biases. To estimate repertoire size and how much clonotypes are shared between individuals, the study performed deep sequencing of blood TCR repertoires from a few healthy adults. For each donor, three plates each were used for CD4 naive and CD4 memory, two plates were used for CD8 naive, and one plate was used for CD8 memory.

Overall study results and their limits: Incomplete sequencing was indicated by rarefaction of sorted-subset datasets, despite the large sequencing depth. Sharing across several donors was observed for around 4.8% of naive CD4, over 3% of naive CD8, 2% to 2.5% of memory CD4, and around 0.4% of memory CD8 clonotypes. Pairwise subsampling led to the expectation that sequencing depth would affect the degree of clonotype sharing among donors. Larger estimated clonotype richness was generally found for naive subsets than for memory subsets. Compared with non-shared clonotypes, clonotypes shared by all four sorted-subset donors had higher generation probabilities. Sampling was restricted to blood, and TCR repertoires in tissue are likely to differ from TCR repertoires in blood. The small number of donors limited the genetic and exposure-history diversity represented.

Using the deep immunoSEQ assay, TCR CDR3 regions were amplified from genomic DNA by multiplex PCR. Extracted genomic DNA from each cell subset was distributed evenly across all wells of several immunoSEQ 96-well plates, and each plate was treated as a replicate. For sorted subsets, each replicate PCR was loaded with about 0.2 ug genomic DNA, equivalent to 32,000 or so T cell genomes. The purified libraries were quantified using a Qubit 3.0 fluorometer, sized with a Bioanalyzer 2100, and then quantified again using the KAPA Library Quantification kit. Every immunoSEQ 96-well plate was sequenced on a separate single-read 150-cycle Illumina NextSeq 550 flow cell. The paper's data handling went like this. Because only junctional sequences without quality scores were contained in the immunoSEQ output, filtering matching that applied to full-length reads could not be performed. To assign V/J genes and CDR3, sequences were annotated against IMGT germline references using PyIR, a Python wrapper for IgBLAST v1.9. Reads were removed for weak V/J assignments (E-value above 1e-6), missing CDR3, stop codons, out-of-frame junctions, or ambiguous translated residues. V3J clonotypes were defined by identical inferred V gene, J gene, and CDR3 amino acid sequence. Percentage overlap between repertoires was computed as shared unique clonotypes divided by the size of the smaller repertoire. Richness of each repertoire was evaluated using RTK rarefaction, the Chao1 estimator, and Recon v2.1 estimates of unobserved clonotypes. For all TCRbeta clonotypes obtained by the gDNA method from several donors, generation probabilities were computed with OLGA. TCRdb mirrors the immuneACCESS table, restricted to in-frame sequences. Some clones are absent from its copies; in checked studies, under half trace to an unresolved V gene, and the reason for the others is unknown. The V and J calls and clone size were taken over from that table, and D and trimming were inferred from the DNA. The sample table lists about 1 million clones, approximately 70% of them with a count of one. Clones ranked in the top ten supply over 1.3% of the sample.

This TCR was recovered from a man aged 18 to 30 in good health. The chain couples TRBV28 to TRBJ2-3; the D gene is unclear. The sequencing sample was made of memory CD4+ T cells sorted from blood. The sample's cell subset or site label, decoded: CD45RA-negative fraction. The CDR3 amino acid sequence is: CASSFSSRGHTDTQYF. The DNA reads TGTGCCAGCAGTTTCTCTAGTCGAGGCCACACAGATACGCAGTATTTT. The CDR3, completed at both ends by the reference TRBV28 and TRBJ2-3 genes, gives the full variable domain DVKVTQSSRYLVKRTGEKVFLECVQDMDHENMFWYRQDPGLGLRLIYFSYDVKMKEKGDIPEGYSVSREKKERFSLILESASTNQTSMYLCASSFSSRGHTDTQYFGPGTRLTVL.